Given below is one T cell receptor beta chain in context. The antigen remains undetermined. This sequence may be a read error, since a much larger clone differs from it by one base. Presence of unique molecular identifiers characterized the TCR beta cDNA libraries. TCRdb called the PCR reads again in MiXCR, with one record for every CDR3 protein. The data show about 210,000 distinct CDR3 sequences, over 25% seen once. The data derive from a study of post-analysis software for immune sequencing data. Study in general: Secondary progressive, relapsing-remitting and progressive-relapsing multiple sclerosis were among the included disease courses.

Overall study findings and caveats: Normalized Chao1 diversity was significantly reduced in patients versus controls.

The sequence derives from a girl aged 2 to 17 with multiple sclerosis. Material for sequencing was blood.

The CDR3 spells CSVGPADTYEQYF. CDR3 sequence (DNA): TGCAGCGTTGGACCAGCGGACACTTACGAGCAGTACTTC. The chain couples TRBV29-1 to TRBJ2-7, with D perhaps TRBD1 or TRBD2 (5 bases each). V was pared by 4 bases and J by 4 bases, with 14 bases between. Looked up from germline, CDR1 is SQVTM and CDR2 is ANQGSEA. The CDR3 sequence is 13 residues long.